This record looks at one T cell receptor (beta chain) sequence and its context. Its target is unknown. It was with random hexamers that roughly 0.45 to 1 ug RNA was reverse transcribed. The amplification used immunoSEQ multiplex PCR on TCR beta CDR3; it spanned 54 Vbeta and 13 Jbeta. TCRdb fed the immunoSEQ multiplex PCR reads into MiXCR, producing one record per CDR3 protein. The sample has some 150,000 distinct CDR3 sequences, roughly 95% seen once; the top ten hold 0.16%. The CDR3 loop spans 13 amino acids. From germline, CDR1 is DFQATT and CDR2 SNEGSKA (reference sequence). V was clipped by 8 bases and J by 4 bases; unmatched bases: 5. The sample is drawn from a study of CD8 T cells in Susac syndrome. Study-wide points: That the number of individuals in its TCR sequencing and HLA analysis was relatively small was acknowledged by the study.

The chain recombines TRBV20-1 with TRBJ1-4; 9 positions match TRBD1. Source material: CD4+ T cells from PBMCs. This clonotype was obtained from a human donor with Susac syndrome. CDR3 region: CSTPGQGNEKLFF. CDR3 nucleotide sequence: TGCAGTACCCCGGGACAGGGTAATGAAAAACTGTTTTTT.